The rows below give T cell receptor beta chains drawn from one sample of a study of CD8+CD57+ T cells in acquired aplastic anemia. In TCRdb, the reads were re-called with MiXCR into one record per CDR3 protein. The data show roughly 80,000 distinct CDR3 sequences, more than 40% seen once. The sequenced sample was sorted CD4+, CD8+, or CD8+CD57+ T cells (not recorded which) from PBMCs. The receptors come from a human donor in good health, serving as a control. Both conserved end residues are part of each CDR3. A D gene is named only where the DNA matches it firmly. Not every row has a clone size; where given, it reads once, few, many or a size class.

>many|TRBJ1-2|TRBV29-1|TRBD1
TGCAGCGTTCTGGCCAGGGGGGATGGCTACACCTTC
CSVLARGDGYTF
>-|TRBJ2-3|TRBV5-1|TRBD2
TGCGCCAGCAGCGGCGGGACTAGCGGGGCCGATACGCAGTATTTT
CASSGGTSGADTQYF
>once|TRBJ1-5|TRBV7-9|-
TGTGCCAGCAGCACCAGGGAGGGCCAGCCCCAGCATTTT
CASSTREGQPQHF
>-|TRBJ2-6|TRBV19|TRBD2
TGTGCCAGTGCCACCCTTCGGGGACCGGGGGGCTCTGGGGCCAACGTCCTGACTTTC
CASATLRGPGGSGANVLTF
>-|TRBJ2-3|TRBV24-1|TRBD1
TGTGCCACCAGTGCGAGACAGGGGGCAGATACGCAGTATTTT
CATSARQGADTQYF
>-|TRBJ2-3|TRBV2|-
TGTGCCAGCACACAACCAGCTGGGTATACGCAGTATTTT
CASTQPAGYTQYF
>few|TRBJ2-7|TRBV30|TRBD2
TGTGCCTGGAGTGGGGCGGGAGGGCCGGGCGAGCAGTACTTC
CAWSGAGGPGEQYF
>-|TRBJ2-7|TRBV27|-
TGTGCCAGCAGTTTACCCGACTCCTACGAGCAGTACTTC
CASSLPDSYEQYF
>-|TRBJ2-7|TRBV3-1|-
TGTGCCAGCAGCCAAAGGGCTGGTCGTGGCTACGAGCAGTACTTC
CASSQRAGRGYEQYF
>once|TRBJ2-7|TRBV19|-
TGTGCCAGTAGCGACGGACAGCGCAGCTCCTACGAGCAGTACTTC
CASSDGQRSSYEQYF
>few|TRBJ2-2|TRBV13|-
TGTGCCAGCAGCTTAGGGGAAAACACCGGGGAGCTGTTTTTT
CASSLGENTGELFF
>-|TRBJ1-1|TRBV11-3|TRBD1
TGTGCCAGCAGTCCCGGGACAGGGGGAACTGAAGCTTTCTTT
CASSPGTGGTEAFF
>many|TRBJ1-2|TRBV20-1|-
TGCAGTGCTACCCCTGGGGGCGCACTAAACTATGGCTACACCTTC
CSATPGGALNYGYTF
>many|TRBJ2-7|TRBV20-1|TRBD2
TGCAGTGCTAGAGATTACGGAACTAGCGGGAGAGACTACGAGCAGTACTTC
CSARDYGTSGRDYEQYF
>-|TRBJ1-1|TRBV10-1|-
TGCGCCAGCACCGACGGACAGTGGGCTTTCTTT
CASTDGQWAFF
>-|TRBJ2-7|TRBV14|TRBD2
TGTGCCAGCAGCCTAGCGGGGCCCTACGAGCAGTACTTC
CASSLAGPYEQYF
>-|TRBJ1-2|TRBV25-1|-
TGTGCCAGCAGTGAATTGACCTTACCCTATGGCTACACCTTC
CASSELTLPYGYTF
>many|TRBJ2-7|TRBV19|-
TGTGCCAGTAGTATAGCCGCGACAGCCTACGAGCAGTACTTC
CASSIAATAYEQYF
>many|TRBJ2-7|TRBV14|-
TGTGCCAGCAGTATGGGGGGTATGTACGAGCAGTACTTC
CASSMGGMYEQYF
>-|TRBJ2-3|TRBV25-1|TRBD2
TGTGCTAGCAGTGCCCTAGCGGGGGGCGGGGATACGCAGTGTTTT
CASSALAGGGDTQCF
>-|TRBJ2-7|TRBV5-1|-
TGCGCCAGCAGCTCCGGAGGGATTTTCTCCTGCGAGCAGTACTTC
CASSSGGIFSCEQYF
>-|TRBJ1-1|TRBV2|TRBD1
TGTGCCAGCAGCCACGGACAGGGGAACACTGAAGCTTTCTTT
CASSHGQGNTEAFF
>-|TRBJ2-1|TRBV6-1|-
TGTGCCAGCAGTGTGGGGGGCTCAATAGGGAGGAATGAGCAGTTCTTC
CASSVGGSIGRNEQFF
>-|TRBJ2-3|TRBV25-1|TRBD2
TGTGCCAGCAGCCGCGCGGGGGGGGTCGCAGATACGCAGTATTTT
CASSRAGGVADTQYF
>many|TRBJ1-1|TRBV27|TRBD1
TGTGCCAGCAGTTTTGGGGAGACAGGGGAGGCTTTCTTT
CASSFGETGEAFF
>-|TRBJ1-2|TRBV25-1|-
TGTGCCAGCAGTTTGCAGAACTATGGCTACACCTTC
CASSLQNYGYTF
>-|TRBJ1-1|TRBV7-3|-
TGTGCCAGCAGCCCCCAAGGGGCCAAGAACACTGAAGCTTTCTTT
CASSPQGAKNTEAFF
>-|TRBJ2-5|TRBV15|-
TGTGCCACCAGCAGAGTGTCCAGCCAAGAGACCCAGTACTTC
CATSRVSSQETQYF
>once|TRBJ2-3|TRBV25-1|TRBD2
TGTGCCAGCAGTGCTAGACTAGCGGGAGTTCTAACGCAGTATTTT
CASSARLAGVLTQYF
>-|TRBJ1-2|TRBV28|TRBD1
TGTGCCAGCAGTTGGGGGACAGACAGATGGGATGGCTACACCTTC
CASSWGTDRWDGYTF
>-|TRBJ2-5|TRBV19|-
TGTGCCAGTAGTATCAGGTACCGCCAAGAGACCCAGTACTTC
CASSIRYRQETQYF
>many|TRBJ2-1|TRBV29-1|-
TGCAGCGTTGCTAGGAGACAGGAAACTTACAATGAGCAGTTCTTC
CSVARRQETYNEQFF
>many|TRBJ2-3|TRBV25-1|-
TGTGCCAGCAGTGTTGGGGCAGGGGCAACAGATACGCAGTATTTT
CASSVGAGATDTQYF
>many|TRBJ2-3|TRBV6-2/TRBV6-3|TRBD2
TGTGCCAGCAGTTACTCACCCGGGACTAGCCGCACAGATACGCAGTATTTT
CASSYSPGTSRTDTQYF
>many|TRBJ2-1|TRBV6-4|TRBD2
TGTGCCAGCAGTGACCCGAAAACTAGCGGGAGTGGGTACAATGAGCAGTTCTTC
CASSDPKTSGSGYNEQFF
>-|TRBJ1-5|TRBV30|TRBD1
TGTGCCTGGAGCGGGAGGGGGCGCAGCAATCAGCCCCAGCATTTT
CAWSGRGRSNQPQHF
>-|TRBJ2-1|TRBV27|TRBD1
TGTGCCAGCAGTTTAATAGGGACAGGCAATGAGCAGTTCTTC
CASSLIGTGNEQFF
>-|TRBJ2-1|TRBV4-2|TRBD2
TGTGCCAGCAGCATCATTCTAGCGGGAAGTGGAAATGAGCAGTTCTTC
CASSIILAGSGNEQFF
>many|TRBJ2-1|TRBV15|TRBD2
TGTGCCACCAGCAGAGGGGGGGGGAGCTCCTACAATGAGCAGTTCTTC
CATSRGGGSSYNEQFF
>-|TRBJ2-1|TRBV5-1|-
TGCGCCAGCAGCTTGGGTGGGTCTGAGCAGTTCTTC
CASSLGGSEQFF
>many|TRBJ1-2|TRBV7-2|-
TGTGCCAGCAGCCCACTGCCGGGAGAGAGCTATGGCTACACCTTC
CASSPLPGESYGYTF
>many|TRBJ2-5|TRBV9|-
TGTGCCAGCAGCGTAGACAGGGTCGAGACCCAGTACTTC
CASSVDRVETQYF
>-|TRBJ2-2|TRBV25-1|TRBD1
TGTGCCAGCAGTATGACAGGGACCGGGGAGCTGTTTTTT
CASSMTGTGELFF
>-|TRBJ1-1|TRBV10-3|-
TGTGCCATCAGTGAGTCGTTTGACACTGAAGCTTTCTTT
CAISESFDTEAFF
>many|TRBJ2-5|TRBV2|-
TGTGCCAGCAAGGGAACTAGCTCAGGAGGGACCCAGTACTTC
CASKGTSSGGTQYF
>few|TRBJ2-1|TRBV19|-
TGTGCCAGTAGTATCGAGACGACGTCTAGGGGTCCTAATGAGCAGTTCTTC
CASSIETTSRGPNEQFF
>-|TRBJ2-5|TRBV5-6|-
TGTGCCAGCAGCAAGGGAATTCAAGAGACCCAGTACTTC
CASSKGIQETQYF
>-|TRBJ2-7|TRBV7-9|-
TGTGCCAGCAGCTCCAGCCAGGTCTCCTACGAGCAGTACTTC
CASSSSQVSYEQYF
>many|TRBJ2-1|TRBV2|-
TGTGCCAGCAGTGAAGACCCCTCCTACAATGAGCAGTTCTTC
CASSEDPSYNEQFF
>-|TRBJ2-6|TRBV20-1|TRBD1
TGCAGTGCTGATCCGGGACAGGGGTCTGGGGCCAACGTCCTGACTTTC
CSADPGQGSGANVLTF
>many|TRBJ1-4|TRBV15|TRBD1
TGTGCCACCAGCTCAAACACCGGGACAGACAATGAAAAACTGTTTTTT
CATSSNTGTDNEKLFF
>few|TRBJ2-1|TRBV27|TRBD1
TGTGCCAGCAGCGGGACAGGGAATGAGCAGTTCTTC
CASSGTGNEQFF
>-|TRBJ1-1|TRBV2|-
TGTGCCAGCAGTGAGAACGGTGCCATGAACACTGAAGCTTTCTTT
CASSENGAMNTEAFF
>many|TRBJ2-1|TRBV20-1|-
TGCAGTGCTAGGAGGGACCCCGGGGAGCAGTTCTTC
CSARRDPGEQFF
>many|TRBJ1-2|TRBV12-3/TRBV12-4|-
TGTGCCAGCAGTTTAGCGCCGAGACAGAACTACACCTTC
CASSLAPRQNYTF
>-|TRBJ2-7|TRBV6-1|-
TGTGCCAGCAGTTTCGGACAGAAGGACTACGAGCAGTACTTC
CASSFGQKDYEQYF